This T cell receptor beta chain originates from a study of T cells in Graves' hyperthyroidism and ophthalmopathy. This clonotype was counted many times. Antigen: not known. Findings and caveats of the study: A median around 6.8 months before onset, the model predicted ophthalmopathy.

Per germline, CDR1 SGHDT and CDR2 YYEEEE. This CDR3 region has 14 residues. Trimming pared 1 base from V and 4 bases from J, leaving 11 bases between. RNA transcripts were the template for amplifying TCR beta CDR3 regions. The HTBI primer set was used in a first-round RT-PCR of the TCR CDR3. A single record per CDR3 protein comes from TCRdb applying MiXCR to the multiplex PCR reads. The sample shows around 370,000 distinct CDR3 sequences, 15% to 20% of them seen only once. Material for sequencing was blood. The chain couples TRBV5-6 to TRBJ1-1; D perhaps matches TRBD1 (6 bases). This receptor was taken from a man younger than 35 with Graves' ophthalmopathy. This chain's CDR3 is CASSLPQGPTEAFF. CDR3 bases: TGTGCCAGCAGCTTGCCCCAGGGGCCCACTGAAGCTTTCTTT.